This paragraph reports one T cell receptor beta chain. What it binds is not known. This sample is drawn from a study of CD8+CD57+ T cells in acquired aplastic anemia. Study-wide background: An average of about 10.8 million reads for CD4+ cells was obtained from healthy donors. Study-level points and caveats: Almost 30 shared CD8+ CDR3s appeared highly expressed within patients' immunodominant clones.

TCR beta VDJ and CDR3 were profiled, and genomic DNA was the template. TCRdb re-derived calls from the reads in MiXCR, one entry per CDR3 protein. The sample contains hundreds of thousands of distinct CDR3 sequences, roughly 68% of which appear only once. CDR1 and CDR2 from the germline V gene are SQVTM and ANQGSEA. V lost 6 bases and J lost 8, with 25 bases in between. This CDR3 region has 15 residues. The chain links TRBV29-1 to TRBJ1-2; perhaps TRBD1 as D (5 bases). The sequenced sample was sorted CD4+, CD8+, or CD8+CD57+ T cells (not recorded which) from PBMCs. This receptor was obtained from a human donor in good health, serving as a control. CDR3 region: CSVDRTGGGTMGYTF. The CDR3 nucleotides read TGCAGCGTAGACCGTACCGGCGGGGGGACTATGGGCTACACCTTC. Together with reference TRBV29-1 and TRBJ1-2, the CDR3 gives the full variable domain: SAVISQKPSRDICQRGTSLTIQCQVDSQVTMMFWYRQQPGQSLTLIATANQGSEATYESGFVIDKFPISRPNLTFSTLTVSNMSPEDSSIYLCSVDRTGGGTMGYTFGSGTRLTVV.